This entry lists 9 T cell receptor beta chains sequenced from one sample in a study of cytomegalovirus exposure and HLA in healthy donors listed by TCRdb under 2017. Library prep was done by the immunoSEQ multiplex PCR assay. This is the immuneACCESS table as TCRdb keeps it, with only in-frame sequences that have V and J called. A part of the clones is gone; compared with another copy, unresolved V genes explain less than half, and the rest is unexplained. This sample lists under 400,000 clones; 70% to 90% were detected once. More than 0.95% of the sample is taken by the ten largest. The sample taken for sequencing was PBMCs. The receptor set was obtained from a man aged 25 to 45 in good health and CMV-seronegative.

The V gene is TRBV19, the J gene TRBJ1-5; unclear D gene. Germline V gene data show CDR1 as LNHDA and CDR2 as SQIVND (reference sequence). Trimming left V 3 bases short and J 4 bases short, with 7 bases between. This CDR3 spans 13 amino acids. The CDR3 here is CASSILINQPQHF. CDR3 DNA sequence: TGTGCCAGTAGTATCTTAATTAATCAGCCCCAGCATTTT.

The gene calls are TRBV6-6 and TRBJ2-2, with D tentatively TRBD1 (6 bases). CDR3 size: 15 residues. Germline CDR1 reads MNHNY; CDR2 reads SVGAGI (reference sequence). With 4 bases removed from V and 4 bases from J, the gap between germline ends came to 13 bases. The CDR3 nucleotides are TGTGCCAGCAGTTCGGGCAGGGGCGTCACCGGGGAGCTGTTTTTT. Translation: CASSSGRGVTGELFF.

The V gene is TRBV13, the J gene TRBJ2-5; weak D call: TRBD2 (5 bases). The V end was cut by 5 bases, the J end by 2 bases, with 18 bases between. The CDR3 runs to 16 residues. CDR1 PRHDT and CDR2 FYEKMQ come from the germline V gene (reference sequence). CDR3 sequence: CASSPISGDKQETQYF. DNA of the CDR3: TGTGCCAGCAGCCCGATTTCCGGGGATAAGCAAGAGACCCAGTACTTC.

The chain has TRBV7-2 and TRBJ1-1; D is unclear. This CDR3 has 12 amino acids. V was clipped by 5 bases and J by 11 bases, with 15 bases between them. CDR1 and CDR2 (germline): SGHTA, FQGNSA. The CDR3 sequence: CASSEPRLYAFF. CDR3 bases: TGTGCCAGCAGCGAGCCACGTCTATATGCTTTCTTT.

The CDR3 DNA sequence: TGTGCCAGCAGCCACTCTCAGGGCGCTGGGGCCAACGTCCTGACTTTC. Protein sequence: CASSHSQGAGANVLTF. The rearrangement uses TRBV9 and TRBJ2-6; weak D call: TRBD1 (5 bases). The CDR3 runs to 16 residues. Trimming cost V 4 bases and J 2 bases, with 13 bases left between them. Germline loops: CDR1 SGDLS, CDR2 YYNGEE. The full variable domain, completed using reference TRBV9 and TRBJ2-6, is DSGVTQTPKHLITATGQRVTLRCSPRSGDLSVYWYQQSLDQGLQFLIQYYNGEERAKGNILERFSAQQFPDLHSELNLSSLELGDSALYFCASSHSQGAGANVLTFGAGSRLTVL.

The chain has TRBV14 and TRBJ2-3; TRBD2 matches at 10 bases. This CDR3 has 14 amino acids. The V gene's germline CDR1 is SGHDN and CDR2 FVKESK. After removal of 8 bases from V and 7 bases from J, the junction contained 9 bases not matched to a gene. CDR3: CASGKAGGPYTQYF. In DNA, the CDR3 is TGTGCCAGCGGAAAAGCGGGGGGGCCATATACGCAGTATTTT.

The chain employs TRBV7-9 and TRBJ2-2; possible D gene TRBD1, 6 bases. Trimming took off 5 bases at V and 0 bases at J, with 16 bases between the two ends. CDR1 and CDR2 (germline): SEHNR, FQNEAQ (reference sequence). This CDR3 spans 17 amino acids. The CDR3 reads CASSRTTGFSNTGELFF. CDR3 DNA sequence: TGTGCCAGCAGCCGCACAACAGGGTTTTCGAACACCGGGGAGCTGTTTTTT.

This sequence joins TRBV5-1 and TRBJ1-1, with D uncertain. Between the trimmed V and J ends, which lost 2 bases and 0 bases, there was a span of 8 bases. The CDR3 runs to 14 residues. Germline CDR1 is SGHRS and CDR2 is YFSETQ. The CDR3 DNA follows: TGCGCCAGCAGCTTTTCCGGGATGAACACTGAAGCTTTCTTT. This codes for CASSFSGMNTEAFF.

This rearrangement joins TRBV7-2 to TRBJ2-2, with D possibly being TRBD2 (6 bases). CDR1 is SGHTA and CDR2 is FQGNSA in the germline V gene. This CDR3 contains 16 residues. Trimming stripped 5 bases from V and 4 bases from J, with 17 bases between. CDR3 sequence (DNA): TGTGCCAGCAGCCCCGGGGGTGCGCGGGGCACCGGGGAGCTGTTTTTT. It encodes CASSPGGARGTGELFF. Full variable domain (outside the CDR3, taken from reference TRBV7-2 and TRBJ2-2): GAGVSQSPSNKVTEKGKDVELRCDPISGHTALYWYRQSLGQGLEFLIYFQGNSAPDKSGLPSDRFSAERTGGSVSTLTIQRTQQEDSAVYLCASSPGGARGTGELFFGEGSRLTVL.